This TCR beta chain is from a study of neurological immune-mediated disorders. Whole-study context: There were about 34 multiple sclerosis patients; about 30 were relapsing-remitting and 3 were secondary progressive.

Overall study results and limits: Across subjects, no CDR3 amino acid sequence appeared in expanded clones of more than one subject, a finding that suggested private repertoires in all groups.

Germline V gene lookup returns CDR1 SGHVS and CDR2 FQNEAQ. Trimming removed 4 bases from V and 8 bases from J, with 12 bases in between. The CDR3 runs to 13 residues. This clonotype was counted ten times or more. Its specificity is unknown. Synthesis of cDNA used 5'RACE (with 10-nucleotide random UMIs). TCRdb re-called the 5' RACE reads with MiXCR, one entry per CDR3 protein. The sample has tens of thousands of distinct CDR3 sequences, more than 3% seen once; the top ten hold 1.5% to 2%. The TCR comes from a man aged 25 to 45 with multiple sclerosis. The chain is built from TRBV7-8 and TRBJ2-1; a weak D match, TRBD1 (5 bases). What was sequenced was PBMCs. The CDR3 spells CASSSNTRDEQFF. CDR3 nucleotide sequence: TGTGCCAGCAGCTCGAATACCAGGGATGAGCAGTTCTTC.